One T cell receptor beta chain is described in this entry. This sequence may be a read error, since a much larger clone differs from it by one base. The data are from a study of tumor and adjacent non-tumor tissue in lung cancer. Overall study context: The cohort had 12 to 13 adenocarcinoma, a couple of squamous cell and 1 small cell patients. Samples averaged roughly 4 million productive TCRbeta reads each.

This sample's RNA came from whole unsorted tissue. More than 3 cm separated this lung sample from the edge of the tumor. With 7 bases removed from V and 7 bases from J, the gap between germline ends came to 14 bases. Germline CDR1 is MNHEY and CDR2 is SVGAGI. The CDR3 runs 14 residues. A modified ARM-PCR protocol with three rounds of nested PCR amplified TCRbeta. TCRdb re-called the multiplex PCR reads through MiXCR, storing one row per CDR3 protein. This table holds approximately 44,000 distinct CDR3 sequences, 60% found once. The TCR was taken from a middle-aged man with non-small cell lung cancer. The chain employs TRBV6-5 and TRBJ1-6; D is unclear. Material for sequencing was distant non-tumor lung tissue. CDR3 bases: TGTGCCAGCAACCCGAACGGAAAAAATTCACCCCTCCACTTT. It specifies CASNPNGKNSPLHF.